This T cell receptor beta chain appears in the sequencing data of a study of CD8 T cells in ankylosing spondylitis. By quantitative 5'-RACE with molecular barcodes, the TCR beta libraries were made. One entry per CDR3 protein, called by TCRdb with MiXCR from the 5' RACE reads. The repertoire holds fewer than 400,000 distinct CDR3 sequences, with approximately 20% as singletons. Findings and caveats of the study: Clones linked to disease were reported to show significant enrichment in matched ankylosing spondylitis synovial fluid. Typical of ankylosing spondylitis blood, it appeared, was a TCR beta motif of 7 or 8 highly homologous variants.

Turning to this clonotype: No antigen is known for it.

Germline values: CDR1 SGHTA, CDR2 FQGNSA. Between the trimmed V and J ends, which lost 2 bases and 3 bases, there was a span of 10 bases. There are 14 residues in the CDR3. This chain connects TRBV7-2 to TRBJ2-5; perhaps TRBD1 as D (5 bases). This TCR came from a male donor with ankylosing spondylitis. The sequenced sample consisted of blood, either unsorted or a sorted T cell fraction (not recorded which). The CDR3 sequence: CASSLSGMEETQYF. The CDR3 nucleotides read TGTGCCAGCAGCTTATCAGGGATGGAAGAGACCCAGTACTTC. The entire variable domain, with the rest obtained from reference TRBV7-2 and TRBJ2-5, is as follows: GAGVSQSPSNKVTEKGKDVELRCDPISGHTALYWYRQSLGQGLEFLIYFQGNSAPDKSGLPSDRFSAERTGGSVSTLTIQRTQQEDSAVYLCASSLSGMEETQYFGPGTRLLVL.